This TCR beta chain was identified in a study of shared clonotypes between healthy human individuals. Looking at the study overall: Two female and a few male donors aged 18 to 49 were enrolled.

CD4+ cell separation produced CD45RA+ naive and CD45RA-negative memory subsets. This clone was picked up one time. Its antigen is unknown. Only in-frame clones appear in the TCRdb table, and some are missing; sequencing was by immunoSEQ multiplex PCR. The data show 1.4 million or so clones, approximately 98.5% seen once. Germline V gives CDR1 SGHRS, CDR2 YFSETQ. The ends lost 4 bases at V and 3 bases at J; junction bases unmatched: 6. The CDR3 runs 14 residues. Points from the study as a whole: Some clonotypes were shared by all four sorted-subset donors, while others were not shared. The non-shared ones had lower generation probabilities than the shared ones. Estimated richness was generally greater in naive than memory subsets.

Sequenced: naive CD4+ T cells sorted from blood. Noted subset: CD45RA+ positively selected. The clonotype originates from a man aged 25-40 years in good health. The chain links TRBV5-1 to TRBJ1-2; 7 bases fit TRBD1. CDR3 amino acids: CASSPHRGDYGYTF. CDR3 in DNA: TGCGCCAGCAGCCCGCACAGGGGAGACTATGGCTACACCTTC. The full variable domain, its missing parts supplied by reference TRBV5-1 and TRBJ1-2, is KAGVTQTPRYLIKTRGQQVTLSCSPISGHRSVSWYQQTPGQGLQFLFEYFSETQRNKGNFPGRFSGRQFSNSRSEMNVSTLELGDSALYLCASSPHRGDYGYTFGSGTRLTVV.